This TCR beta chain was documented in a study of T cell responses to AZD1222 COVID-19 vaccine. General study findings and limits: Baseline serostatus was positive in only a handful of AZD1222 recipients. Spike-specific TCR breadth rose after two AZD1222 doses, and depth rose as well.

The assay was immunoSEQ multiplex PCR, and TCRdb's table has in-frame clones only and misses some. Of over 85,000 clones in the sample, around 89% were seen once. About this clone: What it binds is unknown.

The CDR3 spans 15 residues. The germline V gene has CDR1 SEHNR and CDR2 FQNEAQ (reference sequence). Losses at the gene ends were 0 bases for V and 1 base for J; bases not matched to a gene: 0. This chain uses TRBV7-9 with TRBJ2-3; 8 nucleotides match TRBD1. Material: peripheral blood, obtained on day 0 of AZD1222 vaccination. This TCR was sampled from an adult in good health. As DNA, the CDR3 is TGTGCCAGCAGCTTAGCGGGACAGGGCACAGATACGCAGTATTTT. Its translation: CASSLAGQGTDTQYF.